This T cell receptor beta chain comes out of a study of blood T cell repertoires in COVID-19. The table came from immunoSEQ multiplex PCR; TCRdb's copy has only in-frame clones and leaves some out. This table has some 300,000 clones, roughly 90% appearing once. This clone was seen only a few times. Trimming took 2 bases from V and 2 from J, leaving 10 bases between them. The CDR3 contains 15 residues. CDR1 is SGHTA, CDR2 FQGNSA, per germline. The sample consisted of PBMCs or T cells enriched from blood (not recorded which). The sequence derives from a woman between 40 and 50 years old who had recovered from COVID-19. V is TRBV7-2 and J is TRBJ1-3; D is perhaps TRBD1 (6 bases). The CDR3 loop is CASSLIGGTGNTIYF. The CDR3 DNA follows: TGTGCCAGCAGCTTAATTGGGGGCACTGGAAACACCATATATTTT.